The 30 T cell receptor beta chains presented below share a single source sample, sequenced in a study of shared clonotypes between healthy human individuals. The data were produced by immunoSEQ multiplex PCR, yet TCRdb's version contains in-frame clones alone and is incomplete. The data show about 1.5 million clones, approximately 97% seen once. Sequencing was done on a sample of naive CD4+ T cells sorted from blood. Specified subset: CD45RA+ positively selected. Receptors were obtained from a man aged 25 to 40 in good health.

The rearrangement uses TRBV5-1 and TRBJ1-3, with 12 positions matching TRBD1. Trimming took 4 bases from V and 8 from J; bases not matched to a gene: 4. The CDR3 is made up of 14 amino acids. From germline, CDR1 is SGHRS and CDR2 YFSETQ. The CDR3 loop is CASSPGQGADTIYF. DNA for the CDR3: TGCGCCAGCAGCCCGGGACAGGGGGCGGACACCATATATTTT.

The chain is built from TRBV10-3 and TRBJ2-1, with 10 bases matching TRBD2. V lost 4 bases to trimming and J lost 4 bases; unmatched junction nucleotides: 7. CDR3 length: 16 residues. Germline CDR1 is ENHRY and CDR2 is SYGVKD. In DNA form, the CDR3 reads TGTGCCATCAGTGTGTTGTGGACTAGCGGTTACAATGAGCAGTTCTTC. This sequence encodes CAISVLWTSGYNEQFF.

This chain uses TRBV6-5 with TRBJ2-7, with D tentatively TRBD1 or TRBD2 (6 bases each). Germline values: CDR1 MNHEY, CDR2 SVGAGI. V dropped 6 bases and J dropped 4 bases, with 16 bases sitting between them. The CDR3 length is 14 residues. The CDR3 loop reads CASRTVGGLYEQYF. The CDR3 DNA follows: TGTGCCAGCAGAACCGTAGGGGGGCTTTACGAGCAGTACTTC.

The chain combines TRBV14 with TRBJ2-7; 8 bases are shared with TRBD1. Unmatched junction bases numbered 8, after V lost 4 bases and J lost 3 bases. From germline, CDR1 is SGHDN and CDR2 FVKESK. The CDR3 has 15 residues. The CDR3 protein is CASSLRTGRYYEQYF. The CDR3 DNA reads as TGTGCCAGCAGCCTACGGACAGGGAGGTACTACGAGCAGTACTTC. The entire variable domain, with the rest obtained from reference TRBV14 and TRBJ2-7, is as follows: EAGVTQFPSHSVIEKGQTVTLRCDPISGHDNLYWYRRVMGKEIKFLLHFVKESKQDESGMPNNRFLAERTGGTYSTLKVQPAELEDSGVYFCASSLRTGRYYEQYFGPGTRLTVT.

The CDR3 region has the DNA TGTGCCAGCAGCTTTAACTCCCTCTACGAGCAGTACTTC. Encoded protein: CASSFNSLYEQYF. This sequence joins TRBV11-2 and TRBJ2-7, with D unclear. V lost 3 bases and J lost 3, with 9 bases in between. Germline V CDR1 and CDR2: SGHAT, FQNNGV. The CDR3 sequence is 13 residues long.

The rearrangement links TRBV28 to TRBJ2-7, with TRBD2 matching 10 bases. Losses at the gene ends were 5 bases for V and 1 base for J; bases not matched to a gene: 8. Germline loops: CDR1 MDHEN, CDR2 SYDVKM. The CDR3 runs to 16 residues. In DNA form, the CDR3 reads TGTGCCAGCAGTCCCAGCGGGAGGGCGACGTCCTACGAGCAGTACTTC. Protein product: CASSPSGRATSYEQYF.

This chain uses TRBV11-2 with TRBJ2-7; D might be TRBD1 (6 bases). The CDR3 consists of 14 residues. V dropped 7 bases and J dropped 0 bases, with 13 bases sitting between them. Germline V gene data show CDR1 as SGHAT and CDR2 as FQNNGV. CDR3 coding DNA: TGTGCCAGCAAGTACAGGGAAAGCTCCTACGAGCAGTACTTC. The encoded protein is CASKYRESSYEQYF.

The chain carries TRBV6-5 and TRBJ1-3; D call uncertain. V was trimmed by 6 bases and J by 0 bases, leaving 12 bases between them. Germline values: CDR1 MNHEY, CDR2 SVGAGI. The CDR3 contains 15 residues. CDR3 sequence: CASSLDGYSGNTIYF. The CDR3 nucleotides read TGTGCCAGCAGCCTGGACGGGTACTCTGGAAACACCATATATTTT.

This chain connects TRBV5-5 to TRBJ2-7, with 8 bases aligning to TRBD1. The germline V gene encodes CDR1 SGHKS and CDR2 YYEKEE (reference sequence). V trimming: 4 bases; J trimming: 4 bases; junction bases outside the gene matches: 10. The CDR3 is made up of 15 amino acids. CDR3 sequence: CASSLQGAVRYEQYF. For the CDR3, the DNA is TGTGCCAGCAGCCTGCAGGGGGCAGTAAGGTACGAGCAGTACTTC.

The chain is built from TRBV6-1 and TRBJ2-3, with 7 bases that match TRBD2. The CDR3 consists of 18 residues. CDR1 and CDR2 from the germline V gene are MNHNS and SASEGT. Trimming at V came to 2 bases and at J to 0 bases, leaving 11 bases not matched to a gene. Here the CDR3 reads CASSEMAWSSGSTDTQYF. The CDR3, as DNA: TGTGCCAGCAGTGAAATGGCTTGGTCTAGCGGAAGCACAGATACGCAGTATTTT.

This chain uses TRBV19 with TRBJ1-5, with TRBD1 as a possible D gene (6 bases). V was pared by 5 bases and J by 1 base, with 12 bases between. Germline V gene data show CDR1 as LNHDA and CDR2 as SQIVND (reference sequence). The CDR3 loop spans 15 amino acids. The CDR3 nucleotides read TGTGCCAGTAGTCATACAGGGCGGAGCAATCAGCCCCAGCATTTT. Its translation is CASSHTGRSNQPQHF.

The V and J genes are TRBV18 and TRBJ2-1, with D perhaps matching TRBD1 or TRBD2 (5 bases each). The V gene lost 6 bases and the J gene lost 3 bases, with 24 bases spanning the gap. The CDR3 totals 18 residues. Germline V gives CDR1 KGHSH, CDR2 LQKENI. The CDR3 is CASSPAGKTGKIYNEQFF. The DNA for the CDR3 is TGTGCCAGCTCCCCAGCAGGGAAGACGGGGAAAATCTACAATGAGCAGTTCTTC.

This chain uses TRBV15 with TRBJ2-7; TRBD2 matches 11 bases. Germline V gene data show CDR1 as LNHNV and CDR2 as YYDKDF (reference sequence). With V trimmed by 1 base and J by 2 bases, 7 bases remained unmatched. This CDR3 is 17 amino acids long. CDR3 residues: CATSRGRLAGPPYEQYF. The CDR3 DNA follows: TGTGCCACCAGCAGAGGCCGACTAGCGGGGCCTCCCTACGAGCAGTACTTC.

In this sample, this clone turned up once. The V call is TRBV6-1, the J call TRBJ2-7; tentative D call: TRBD2 (6 bases). The CDR3 consists of 18 residues. Germline V gene data show CDR1 as MNHNS and CDR2 as SASEGT. V was clipped by 2 bases and J by 2 bases, with 22 bases between them. Written as DNA, the CDR3 is TGTGCCAGCAGTGAATATATTTGGGGTAGCGGAATACCCTACGAGCAGTACTTC. This translates into CASSEYIWGSGIPYEQYF.

The rearrangement uses TRBV27 and TRBJ1-1, with D possibly matching TRBD1 (5 bases). The CDR3 runs 15 residues. V dropped 6 bases and J dropped 1 base, with 15 bases sitting between them. In germline, CDR1 is MNHEY, CDR2 SMNVEV (reference sequence). DNA of the CDR3: TGTGCCAGCAGGCCCCGGCGGGGGAGGAACACTGAAGCTTTCTTT. Translated, it gives CASRPRRGRNTEAFF.

The chain joins TRBV27 to TRBJ1-5; TRBD1 might be the D (5 bases). This CDR3 region has 15 residues. The ends were cut back, 6 bases at V and 6 bases at J, with 18 bases in the middle. Germline V gene sequence: CDR1 MNHEY, CDR2 SMNVEV (reference sequence). CDR3 in amino acids: CASRTTLTGFQPQHF. CDR3 nucleotide sequence: TGTGCCAGCAGGACTACTCTTACAGGTTTTCAGCCCCAGCATTTT.

This clone was detected only a few times. The chain joins TRBV30 to TRBJ1-2; D not certain. The ends were cut back, 5 bases at V and 4 bases at J, with 14 bases in the middle. The CDR3 extends over 13 amino acids. Germline V lookup: CDR1 GTSNPN, CDR2 SVGIG (reference sequence). For the CDR3, the DNA is TGTGCCTGGTTACACTCAAACCTCTATGGCTACACCTTC. Translation gives CAWLHSNLYGYTF.

The genes are TRBV2 and TRBJ2-7; no clear D. The CDR3 length is 14 residues. In germline, CDR1 is SNHLY, CDR2 FYNNEI. Trimming stripped 1 base from V and 5 bases from J, with 12 bases between. The CDR3 sequence: CASSEEMGTHEQYF. The CDR3, as DNA: TGTGCCAGCAGTGAAGAAATGGGAACCCACGAGCAGTACTTC.

The chain couples TRBV5-4 to TRBJ2-2; tentatively, D is TRBD1 or TRBD2 (5 bases each). The CDR3 has 15 amino acids. CDR1 and CDR2 (germline): SGHNT, YYREEE (reference sequence). The V end lost 2 bases, the J end lost 2 bases, and 10 bases lay between the germline ends. CDR3 DNA: TGTGCCAGCAGCTTCCGGGACCCTAACACCGGGGAGCTGTTTTTT. Translation gives CASSFRDPNTGELFF.

The J gene is TRBJ2-7, the V gene TRBV27; a possible D gene is TRBD2 (6 bases). Germline V gene lookup returns CDR1 MNHEY and CDR2 SMNVEV (reference sequence). Trimming shortened V by 2 bases and J by 2 bases, and 13 bases separated the two germline ends. The CDR3 spans 15 residues. The CDR3 bases are TGTGCCAGCAGTTTACAACCGGGAGCCCCCTACGAGCAGTACTTC. It encodes CASSLQPGAPYEQYF.

The J gene is TRBJ2-3, the V gene TRBV4-3; D not resolved. The CDR3 runs 18 residues. The V end was cut by 4 bases, the J end by 0 bases, with 20 bases between. Germline values: CDR1 LGHNA, CDR2 YSLEER. Here the CDR3 reads CASSRVSQADSSTDTQYF. For the CDR3, the DNA is TGCGCCAGCAGCCGCGTCTCTCAGGCCGATTCTAGCACAGATACGCAGTATTTT.

The V call is TRBV5-1, the J call TRBJ2-7; 10 nucleotides agree with TRBD2. The CDR3 totals 15 residues. Germline V lookup: CDR1 SGHRS, CDR2 YFSETQ. J lost 3 bases, V lost 0 bases, and 3 bases had no gene match. The CDR3 DNA follows: TGCGCCAGCAGCTTGGAGCCTAGCGGGAGCTACGAGCAGTACTTC. This gives the protein CASSLEPSGSYEQYF.

The rearrangement joins TRBV28 to TRBJ2-7, with D possibly called TRBD1 or TRBD2 (5 bases each). Per germline, CDR1 MDHEN and CDR2 SYDVKM. The CDR3 has 15 amino acids. The ends were cut back, 4 bases at V and 1 base at J, with 14 bases in the middle. The CDR3 coding sequence is TGTGCCAGCAGTTACCGGGACGTTCGATCCTACGAGCAGTACTTC. This sequence encodes CASSYRDVRSYEQYF.

The genes are TRBV27 and TRBJ1-2; the D is unclear. Trimming took 4 bases from V and 7 from J, leaving 19 bases between them. Germline-derived CDR1 and CDR2 are MNHEY and SMNVEV (reference sequence). The CDR3 consists of 15 residues. The DNA of the CDR3 is TGTGCCAGCAGTTCCCACTCGACATTGTCGAGTGGCTACACCTTC. Translation gives CASSSHSTLSSGYTF.

A note on this clone: Additional DNA sequences in this sample encode the identical CDR3. The rearrangement uses TRBV7-8 and TRBJ2-4; TRBD1 agrees at 7 bases. CDR1 is SGHVS and CDR2 is FQNEAQ in the germline V gene. V was clipped by 5 bases and J by 0 bases; unmatched bases: 7. This CDR3 is built from 16 residues. The CDR3 spells CASSLGTELAKNIQYF. CDR3 in DNA: TGTGCCAGCAGCCTAGGGACAGAACTAGCCAAAAACATTCAGTACTTC.

This clone appeared a single time. The chain links TRBV6-5 to TRBJ2-1; 9 bases are a match to TRBD2. V shed 9 bases and J 9 bases; nucleotides not matched to a gene: 3. CDR3 length equals 11 residues. The germline V gene encodes CDR1 MNHEY and CDR2 SVGAGI. The CDR3 DNA is TGTGCCAGTAGCGGGGGCGGTGAGCAGTTCTTC. It codes for CASSGGGEQFF.

V and J are TRBV19 and TRBJ1-5, with 8 bases aligning to TRBD1. CDR1 and CDR2 (germline): LNHDA, SQIVND (reference sequence). With 4 bases clipped from V and 11 bases from J, the junction kept 16 bases outside the gene matches. This CDR3 has 16 amino acids. CDR3 sequence: CASSTDRDRTSWAQHF. CDR3 coding DNA: TGTGCCAGTAGTACCGACCGGGACAGGACGTCTTGGGCCCAGCATTTT.

The chain links TRBV15 to TRBJ2-7; D perhaps matches TRBD2 (6 bases). The CDR3 sequence is 15 residues long. V shed 0 bases and J shed 7 bases, with 16 bases lying between them. Germline V gene data show CDR1 as LNHNV and CDR2 as YYDKDF (reference sequence). The CDR3 sequence: CATSRDRGLGGEQYF. The DNA of the CDR3 is TGTGCCACCAGCAGAGATCGGGGACTCGGCGGGGAGCAGTACTTC.

This clone was observed a single time. This chain joins TRBV28 and TRBJ2-7, with D tentatively TRBD1 or TRBD2 (6 bases each). This CDR3 spans 16 amino acids. Germline V gene lookup returns CDR1 MDHEN and CDR2 SYDVKM. The germline V and J ends were trimmed by 3 bases and 1 base, with 16 bases remaining between them. CDR3 bases: TGTGCCAGCAGTTTTCCCTTGGCGGGACATTCCTACGAGCAGTACTTC. This codes for CASSFPLAGHSYEQYF. The full variable domain, in which reference TRBV28 and TRBJ2-7 provide the parts outside the CDR3, is DVKVTQSSRYLVKRTGEKVFLECVQDMDHENMFWYRQDPGLGLRLIYFSYDVKMKEKGDIPEGYSVSREKKERFSLILESASTNQTSMYLCASSFPLAGHSYEQYFGPGTRLTVT.

The J gene is TRBJ1-2, the V gene TRBV30; a weak D match, TRBD1 (5 bases). V lost 0 bases, J lost 7 bases, and 15 bases lay in between. The germline V gene has CDR1 GTSNPN and CDR2 SVGIG (reference sequence). This CDR3 contains 14 residues. The CDR3 sequence is CAWSVHGATGGYTF. The CDR3 DNA is TGTGCCTGGAGTGTACACGGGGCCACAGGTGGCTACACCTTC. Supplemented by reference TRBV30 and TRBJ1-2, the full variable domain reads SQTIHQWPATLVQPVGSPLSLECTVEGTSNPNLYWYRQAAGRGLQLLFYSVGIGQISSEVPQNLSASRPQDRQFILSSKKLLLSDSGFYLCAWSVHGATGGYTFGSGTRLTVV.